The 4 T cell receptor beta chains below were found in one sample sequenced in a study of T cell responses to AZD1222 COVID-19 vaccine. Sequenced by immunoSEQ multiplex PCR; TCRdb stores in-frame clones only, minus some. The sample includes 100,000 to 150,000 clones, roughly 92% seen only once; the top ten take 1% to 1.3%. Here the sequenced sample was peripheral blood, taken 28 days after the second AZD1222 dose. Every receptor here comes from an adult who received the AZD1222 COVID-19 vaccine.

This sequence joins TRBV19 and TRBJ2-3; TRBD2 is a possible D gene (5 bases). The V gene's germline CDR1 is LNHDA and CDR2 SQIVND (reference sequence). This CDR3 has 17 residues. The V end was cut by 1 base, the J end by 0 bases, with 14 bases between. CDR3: CASSIVLVRTSTDTQYF. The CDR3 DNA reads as TGTGCCAGTAGTATAGTCCTGGTCAGGACTAGCACAGATACGCAGTATTTT.

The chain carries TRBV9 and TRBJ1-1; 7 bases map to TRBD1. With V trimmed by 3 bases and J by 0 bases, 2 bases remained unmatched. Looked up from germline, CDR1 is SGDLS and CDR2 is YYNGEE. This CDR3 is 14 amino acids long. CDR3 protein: CASSATGMNTEAFF. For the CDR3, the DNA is TGTGCCAGCAGCGCGACAGGGATGAACACTGAAGCTTTCTTT.

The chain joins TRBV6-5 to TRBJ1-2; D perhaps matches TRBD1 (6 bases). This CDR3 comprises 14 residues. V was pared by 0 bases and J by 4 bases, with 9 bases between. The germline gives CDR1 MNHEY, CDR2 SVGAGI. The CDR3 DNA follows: TGTGCCAGCAGTTACTCCCAAGGGGGCTATGGCTACACCTTC. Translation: CASSYSQGGYGYTF.

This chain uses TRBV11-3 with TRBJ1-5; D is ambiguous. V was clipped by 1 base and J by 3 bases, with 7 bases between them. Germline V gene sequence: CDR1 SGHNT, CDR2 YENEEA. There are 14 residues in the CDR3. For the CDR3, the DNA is TGTGCCAGCAGCTTAGGCGGAGTCAATCAGCCCCAGCATTTT. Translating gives CASSLGGVNQPQHF.